This passage covers 24 T cell receptor beta chains from one sample sequenced in a study of T cell clonality in common variable immunodeficiency. Generated by immunoSEQ multiplex PCR, the TCRdb table keeps only in-frame clones and is missing some. This sample carries 55,000 to 65,000 clones, none of them present only once. The sample consisted of peripheral blood mononuclear cells. The receptors originated from a person between 18 and 75 years old in good health.

This clone was seen repeatedly, ten times or more. CDR3 DNA (partial): TGCAGTGCTAGAGATAGCAGCTCCTACGAG. Translating it yields CSARDSSSYE. The whole CDR3 region reads CSARDSSSYEQYF. The gene calls are TRBV20-1 and TRBJ2-7; D is uncertain. The read comes to an end 3 residues before the CDR3 does, leaving the germline J gene to fill in the end. This CDR3 region has 13 residues. V lost 0 bases and J lost 0, with 6 bases in between. Germline V gene data show CDR1 as DFQATT and CDR2 as SNEGSKA (reference sequence).

In its sample, this clone was seen many times. The read ends 3 residues early relative to the CDR3; the germline J gene fills the gap. The chain uses TRBV30 and TRBJ2-2; 7 nucleotides agree with TRBD2. V lost 3 bases, J lost 7 bases, and 5 bases stayed unmatched. The CDR3 spans 13 residues. Germline V lookup: CDR1 GTSNPN, CDR2 SVGIG (reference sequence). The CDR3 is CAWSRRTSGELFF. CDR3 DNA, as far as it was read: TGTGCCTGGAGCCGACGGACTAGCGGGGAG.

This clone has only a few counts. The sequence runs out 3 residues before the end of the CDR3; the remainder is reconstructed from the germline J gene. This chain joins TRBV2 and TRBJ2-2, with D hard to call. The CDR3 contains 12 residues. Germline lookup yields CDR1 SNHLY and CDR2 FYNNEI. With 5 bases removed from V and 5 bases from J, the gap between germline ends came to 6 bases. The CDR3 is CASSPVTGELFF. The part of the CDR3 DNA that was read is TGTGCCAGCAGTCCGGTTACCGGGGAG. Complete variable domain (other parts from reference TRBV2 and TRBJ2-2): EPEVTQTPSHQVTQMGQEVILRCVPISNHLYFYWYRQILGQKVEFLVSFYNNEISEKSEIFDDQFSVERPDGSNFTLKIRSTKLEDSAMYFCASSPVTGELFFGEGSRLTVL.

Worth noting for this clone: This could be a read error, since a much larger clone is one nucleotide away. The CDR3 end lies 3 residues beyond the end of the read and is filled in from the germline J gene. This sequence joins TRBV11-1 and TRBJ2-3, with D hard to call. The length of the CDR3 is 14 residues. The V gene's germline CDR1 is SGHAT and CDR2 FQDESV (reference sequence). Trimming took 1 base from V and 0 from J, leaving 5 bases between them. The sequenced part of the CDR3 DNA is TGTGCCAGCAGCTTAGACAGAAGCACAGATACG. Translation: CASSLDRSTDT. The full-length CDR3 reads as CASSLDRSTDTQYF.

This clone was observed many times. The sequenced fragment ends 3 residues before the CDR3 boundary, so the rest is inferred from the germline J gene. The chain employs TRBV29-1 and TRBJ2-3; D gene uncertain. Germline V CDR1 and CDR2: SQVTM, ANQGSEA. The CDR3 length is 14 residues. Trimming took off 4 bases at V and 0 bases at J, with 11 bases between the two ends. Partial CDR3 DNA: TGCAGCGTTGCCAGGCGTCATAGCACAGATACG. Translated, it gives CSVARRHSTDT. The full CDR3 reads CSVARRHSTDTQYF.

As to this clone: Sequencing ends 3 residues short of the CDR3 end; the germline J gene provides the rest. The chain couples TRBV11-2 to TRBJ2-7, with TRBD1 matching over 8 bases. The length of the CDR3 is 15 residues. Germline trimming cut 1 base from V and 2 bases from J; bases unmatched to any gene: 4. Germline CDR1 reads SGHAT; CDR2 reads FQNNGV. The CDR3 is CASSLGGQETYEQYF. The sequenced part of the CDR3 DNA is TGTGCCAGCAGCTTAGGGGGACAGGAAACCTACGAG. Drawing the rest from reference TRBV11-2 and TRBJ2-7, the complete variable domain is EAGVAQSPRYKIIEKRQSVAFWCNPISGHATLYWYQQILGQGPKLLIQFQNNGVVDDSQLPKDRFSAERLKGVDSTLKIQPAKLEDSAVYLCASSLGGQETYEQYFGPGTRLTVT.

This clone was seen at least ten times. Read coverage stops 3 residues before the CDR3 terminus; the germline J gene supplies the remainder. V gene TRBV7-9 combines with J gene TRBJ1-5; a possible D gene is TRBD1 (6 bases). The V and J ends lost 5 bases and 3 bases respectively, with 11 bases between them. This CDR3 comprises 14 residues. CDR1 is SEHNR, CDR2 FQNEAQ, per germline (reference sequence). The sequenced CDR3 bases are TGTGCCAGCAGCCCCACAGGGCTCAATCAGCCC. Translating it yields CASSPTGLNQP. The CDR3 in its entirety is CASSPTGLNQPQHF. Filled out from reference TRBV7-9 and TRBJ1-5, the complete variable domain reads DTGVSQNPRHKITKRGQNVTFRCDPISEHNRLYWYRQTLGQGPEFLTYFQNEAQLEKSRLLSDRFSAERPKGSFSTLEIQRTEQGDSAMYLCASSPTGLNQPQHFGDGTRLSIL.

The sample holds many counts of this clone. The read ends 3 residues shy of where the CDR3 ends; the end is completed using the germline J gene. The chain joins TRBV20-1 to TRBJ2-5; D gene ambiguous. Germline lookup yields CDR1 DFQATT and CDR2 SNEGSKA (reference sequence). V was clipped by 3 bases and J by 0 bases, with 8 bases between them. This CDR3 comprises 13 residues. This CDR3 reads CSARQQYQETQYF. CDR3 DNA (partial): TGCAGTGCTAGGCAACAGTACCAAGAGACC.

This clone was recorded at least ten times. The read is 3 residues too short to cover the CDR3 end, so that end is filled in from the germline J gene. The V call is TRBV20-1, the J call TRBJ1-4, with 8 bases fitting TRBD1. Germline CDR1 and CDR2: DFQATT and SNEGSKA (reference sequence). V shed 6 bases and J 8 bases; nucleotides not matched to a gene: 11. The CDR3 totals 14 residues. The sequenced CDR3 bases are TGCAGTGCCACTCCGACAGGGGAAGGAGAAAAA. This gives the protein CSATPTGEGEK. The entire CDR3 protein reads CSATPTGEGEKLFF.

This clone came up many times. The read halts 3 residues ahead of the CDR3 end, with the missing end drawn from the germline J gene. The J gene is TRBJ2-1, the V gene TRBV19, with D possibly matching TRBD1 (7 bases). Between the trimmed V and J ends, which lost 5 bases and 7 bases, there was a span of 12 bases. CDR1 is LNHDA and CDR2 is SQIVND in the germline V gene (reference sequence). This CDR3 comprises 13 residues. CDR3 bases read: TGTGCCAGTAGTGGGCCAGGGGGGAATGAG. It translates to CASSGPGGNE. The CDR3, in full, reads CASSGPGGNEQFF.

The table lists this clone with many counts. Partial CDR3 DNA: TGCAGTGCTAAAGGAACCAGGGGAGCTAACTATGGC. Its protein product is CSAKGTRGANYG. The CDR3 in full is CSAKGTRGANYGYTF. V and J are TRBV20-1 and TRBJ1-2; TRBD1 is a possible D gene (6 bases). The sequenced fragment ends 3 residues before the CDR3 boundary, so the rest is inferred from the germline J gene. Germline CDR1 and CDR2: DFQATT and SNEGSKA (reference sequence). There are 15 residues in the CDR3. V lost 4 bases to trimming and J lost 0 bases, with 15 bases between them.

Ten or more counts support this clone. Partial CDR3 DNA: TGCAGTGCTAGAGGGGCAGCGGGAGGGCCTACAGATACG. It yields the protein CSARGAAGGPTDT. The full CDR3 protein is CSARGAAGGPTDTQYF. The rearrangement uses TRBV20-1 and TRBJ2-3; TRBD2 matches at 10 bases. Read sequence stops 3 residues before the CDR3 end, and the germline J gene provides the missing end. The ends lost 1 base at V and 3 bases at J; junction bases unmatched: 7. The CDR3 sequence is 16 residues long. Germline-derived CDR1 and CDR2 are DFQATT and SNEGSKA (reference sequence).

With regard to this clone: From the germline J gene comes the end of the CDR3, since the read stops 3 residues before it. This chain joins TRBV20-1 and TRBJ1-5; D gene ambiguous. CDR3 length equals 15 residues. Germline loops: CDR1 DFQATT, CDR2 SNEGSKA (reference sequence). V lost 0 bases to trimming and J lost 9 bases, with 18 bases between them. The DNA read from the CDR3 is TGCAGTGCTAGAGATAGGAAGGAGGGCCTGGGGCCC. It encodes CSARDRKEGLGP. The entire CDR3 is CSARDRKEGLGPQHF.

Ten or more counts support this clone. The read ends 3 residues early relative to the CDR3; the germline J gene fills the gap. The J gene is TRBJ2-2, the V gene TRBV20-1; 14 bases are a match to TRBD2. The length of the CDR3 is 18 residues. Germline V gene sequence: CDR1 DFQATT, CDR2 SNEGSKA (reference sequence). V lost 0 bases to trimming and J lost 6 bases; unmatched junction nucleotides: 9. This CDR3 reads CSARDGGLTSGRAGELFF. Incomplete CDR3 DNA: TGCAGTGCTAGAGATGGGGGCCTGACTAGCGGGAGGGCCGGGGAG.

Many counts were recorded for this clone. With the read ending 3 residues before the CDR3 end, the germline J gene is used to fill in that end. The chain combines TRBV5-1 with TRBJ2-3, with 10 bases lining up with TRBD1. Trimming cost V 3 bases and J 2 bases; bases outside gene matches: 6. The CDR3 is 16 amino acids. Germline CDR1 reads SGHRS; CDR2 reads YFSETQ. CDR3 DNA (partial): TGCGCCAGCAGCTGGATGACAGGGGGCAACACAGATACG. Residues: CASSWMTGGNTDT. The complete CDR3 reads CASSWMTGGNTDTQYF. The whole variable domain, remainder taken from reference TRBV5-1 and TRBJ2-3, is KAGVTQTPRYLIKTRGQQVTLSCSPISGHRSVSWYQQTPGQGLQFLFEYFSETQRNKGNFPGRFSGRQFSNSRSEMNVSTLELGDSALYLCASSWMTGGNTDTQYFGPGTRLTVL.

This clone has at least ten counts. The covered CDR3 bases are TGCAGTGCTACGAGCAGGGGCATTTACGAG. Encoded protein: CSATSRGIYE. The whole CDR3 sequence reads CSATSRGIYEQYF. The J gene is TRBJ2-7, the V gene TRBV20-1; the D gene is possibly TRBD1 (6 bases). The read halts 3 residues ahead of the CDR3 end, with the missing end drawn from the germline J gene. This CDR3 is built from 13 residues. With 4 bases removed from V and 4 bases from J, the gap between germline ends came to 14 bases. Germline V CDR1 and CDR2: DFQATT, SNEGSKA (reference sequence).

In its sample, this clone was seen a few times. The missing CDR3 end, 3 residues past where the read stops, is filled in from the germline J gene. The rearrangement joins TRBV7-3 to TRBJ2-3; 12 bases map to TRBD2. The length of the CDR3 is 21 residues. V gave up 0 bases and J gave up 0 bases; unmatched junction bases: 13. In germline, CDR1 is SGHTA, CDR2 FQGTGA. CDR3 DNA, as far as it was read: TGTGCCAGCAGCTTAACGATTGGCAGGGGGACTAGCGGGCCTAGCACAGATACG. It translates to CASSLTIGRGTSGPSTDT. The whole CDR3 sequence reads CASSLTIGRGTSGPSTDTQYF.

This clone was detected ten times or more. The read terminates 3 residues before the CDR3 end, so the remaining end is supplied by the germline J gene. This chain joins TRBV7-3 and TRBJ2-7; no clear D. The V end was cut by 2 bases, the J end by 3 bases, with 8 bases between. This CDR3 is built from 13 residues. Germline V CDR1 and CDR2: SGHTA, FQGTGA. CDR3 DNA, as far as it was read: TGTGCCAGCAGCTTAGAACCGCGCTACGAG. Translated, it gives CASSLEPRYE. The CDR3 reads in full as CASSLEPRYEQYF.

The sample holds many counts of this clone. The read halts 3 residues ahead of the CDR3 end, with the missing end drawn from the germline J gene. V and J are TRBV12-5 and TRBJ2-2, with D unresolved. V was trimmed by 2 bases and J by 1 base, leaving 5 bases between them. The CDR3 is made up of 14 amino acids. CDR1 is LGHNT and CDR2 is FRNRAP in the germline V gene. CDR3 DNA, as far as it was read: TGTGCTAGTGGTTTGCCACAGAACACCGGGGAG. The encoded protein is CASGLPQNTGE. The entire CDR3 reads CASGLPQNTGELFF.

This clone was seen at least ten times. The CDR3 loop is CASSLGLASYEQYF. The DNA read from the CDR3 is TGTGCCAGCAGCTTAGGTCTAGCCAGTTACGAG. J is TRBJ2-7 and V is TRBV13; the D gene is possibly TRBD2 (5 bases). The sequence runs out 3 residues before the end of the CDR3; the remainder is reconstructed from the germline J gene. Trimming left V 0 bases short and J 4 bases short, with 10 bases between. Germline CDR1 is PRHDT and CDR2 is FYEKMQ (reference sequence). The CDR3 runs 14 residues.

This clone was recorded at least ten times. The CDR3 end lies 3 residues beyond the end of the read and is filled in from the germline J gene. This sample includes further DNA sequences coding for the same CDR3. The chain couples TRBV18 to TRBJ2-4, with 11 positions matching TRBD1. This CDR3 has 14 residues. V was clipped by 3 bases and J by 6 bases; unmatched bases: 1. Germline CDR1 reads KGHSH; CDR2 reads LQKENI. Partial CDR3 DNA: TGTGCCAGCTCACCGGGACAGGGGGGAAACATT. Its protein product is CASSPGQGGNI. In full, the CDR3 reads CASSPGQGGNIQYF.

This clone appeared many times. The missing CDR3 end, 3 residues past where the read stops, is filled in from the germline J gene. V usage is TRBV12-3 or TRBV12-4 and J usage is TRBJ2-5; D not resolved. Between the trimmed V and J ends, which lost 4 bases and 4 bases, there was a span of 7 bases. This CDR3 is 12 amino acids long. This CDR3 is CASSSRLETQYF. The DNA read from the CDR3 is TGTGCCAGCAGTTCAAGGTTAGAGACC.

There are many counts of this clone. With the read ending 3 residues before the CDR3 end, the germline J gene is used to fill in that end. The chain couples TRBV5-1 to TRBJ2-7; D is undetermined. V lost 5 bases to trimming and J lost 1 base, with 4 bases between them. Germline V CDR1 and CDR2: SGHRS, YFSETQ. The CDR3 sequence is 11 residues long. The CDR3 loop is CASSPSYEQYF. CDR3 bases read: TGCGCCAGCAGTCCTTCCTACGAG.

This clone was detected many times. The sequenced fragment ends 3 residues before the CDR3 boundary, so the rest is inferred from the germline J gene. The chain links TRBV28 to TRBJ2-7, with TRBD2 as a possible D gene (5 bases). CDR1 and CDR2 from the germline V gene are MDHEN and SYDVKM. V lost 3 bases and J lost 1, with 13 bases in between. CDR3 size: 15 residues. CDR3 in amino acids: CASSFQDSPSYEQYF. The CDR3 bases that were read are TGTGCCAGCAGTTTCCAGGACTCGCCTTCCTACGAG.